The sequence of this TCR beta chain was determined in a study of cytomegalovirus exposure and HLA in healthy donors. Amplification used 60 Vbeta primers and 13 Jbeta primers. Here immunoSEQ multiplex PCR was the method, and the copy in TCRdb shows in-frame clones only, minus some. The sample consists of around 160,000 clones, roughly four fifths of them appearing once. There are 15 residues in the CDR3. Germline CDR1 is GTSNPN and CDR2 is SVGIG (reference sequence). After removal of 3 bases from V and 7 bases from J, the junction contained 10 bases not matched to a gene. The study's findings and limits: A few V segments could not be told apart, such as TRBV6-2 and TRBV6-3, and were left out. In a later analysis, several top co-occurrence clusters appeared linked to parvovirus B19, influenza, CMV and Epstein-Barr virus. By a later analysis, the bulk of CMV-associated TCR beta chains appeared HLA-restricted.

As to this clone: Antigen: not known.

The source material was PBMCs. The receptor was derived from a woman in her thirties or forties in good health and CMV-seronegative. The chain has TRBV30 and TRBJ2-1; 9 bases match TRBD2. In DNA, the CDR3 is TGTGCCTGGAGCATGGCGGGAGGGCCGGGAAATGAGCAGTTCTTC. Translating it yields CAWSMAGGPGNEQFF.